This T cell receptor (beta chain) emerged from a study of T cells after yellow fever vaccination. The wider study: When fractions had low cell numbers, they were prepared with SMART-Seq v4 Ultra Low Input.

The 5'RACE template-switching step produced TCR cDNA and added a universal primer site and UMIs. TCRdb passed the 5' RACE reads through MiXCR, listing each CDR3 protein once. The top ten clones hold about 0.51% of a sample with 200,000 to 300,000 distinct CDR3 sequences, over 10% of them seen once. General study findings and limits: Although most clonotypes did not, a small share appeared in both CD4 and CD8 compartments. Reappearance after the booster was seen for most primary-vaccination clones, at 95% to 96% CD4 and 88% CD8.

The CDR3 runs 16 residues. Germline CDR1 is SGHTA and CDR2 is FQGNSA. V lost 5 bases, J lost 0 bases, and 15 bases lay in between. This clonotype was found a few times. Its cognate antigen is unknown. The sample here was CD4+ T cells sorted from PBMCs, taken 45 days after the yellow fever booster vaccination. The genes are TRBV7-2 and TRBJ2-3; D ambiguous. The TCR was taken from a man aged 30-40 years who received the YFV17D yellow fever vaccine. For the CDR3, the DNA is TGTGCCAGCAGCCCCCTGGAAAGTGGGAGCACAGATACGCAGTATTTT. Translating gives CASSPLESGSTDTQYF. The whole variable domain, remainder taken from reference TRBV7-2 and TRBJ2-3, is GAGVSQSPSNKVTEKGKDVELRCDPISGHTALYWYRQSLGQGLEFLIYFQGNSAPDKSGLPSDRFSAERTGGSVSTLTIQRTQQEDSAVYLCASSPLESGSTDTQYFGPGTRLTVL.